This TCR beta chain was identified in a study of T cells after yellow fever vaccination. The study made its TCR cDNA through 5'RACE template switching. That step introduced a universal primer site along with UMIs. TCRdb reprocessed the 5' RACE reads via MiXCR and lists one record per CDR3 protein. The table lists fewer than 450,000 distinct CDR3 sequences, 8.1% of them singletons. The study, taken as a whole, reports: Contamination by abundant bulk-population clonotypes could be present in FACS-sorted repertoires. Most primary-vaccination clones recurred post-booster (nearly 98% CD4, about 90% CD8).

V was pared by 8 bases and J by 10 bases, with 15 bases between. Germline CDR1 is GTSNPN and CDR2 is SVGIG (reference sequence). The CDR3 totals 11 residues. With respect to this clonotype: Its specificity is unknown.

The TCR was taken from a young man who received the YFV17D yellow fever vaccine. The V and J genes are TRBV30 and TRBJ2-1; D call uncertain. The specimen comprised PBMCs, sampled approximately 40 days after the first yellow fever vaccination. The CDR3 bases are TGTGCCCGACGACTGCTCGGGGAGCAGTTCTTC. Translating gives CARRLLGEQFF. Using reference TRBV30 and TRBJ2-1 for the parts outside the CDR3, the full variable domain is SQTIHQWPATLVQPVGSPLSLECTVEGTSNPNLYWYRQAAGRGLQLLFYSVGIGQISSEVPQNLSASRPQDRQFILSSKKLLLSDSGFYLCARRLLGEQFFGPGTRLTVL.